This note documents a single T cell receptor beta chain sequence. The CDR3 covers 15 residues. Germline V CDR1 and CDR2: MNHEY, SMNVEV (reference sequence). With 0 bases removed from V and 3 bases from J, the gap between germline ends came to 12 bases. The data derive from a study of T cell changes during pregnancy in multiple sclerosis. Profiled with immunoSEQ multiplex PCR; TCRdb holds only in-frame clones, not every one. The table records around 78,000 clones, 75% to 95% of them present only once. The chain is built from TRBV27 and TRBJ2-7, with D possibly TRBD2 on 6 matching bases. The sample consisted of peripheral blood, taken in the third trimester of pregnancy. This clonotype was obtained from a female donor in good health, enrolled as a control in a pregnancy study. The CDR3 sequence is CASSLSGGVGYEQYF. CDR3 nucleotide sequence: TGTGCCAGCAGTTTATCGGGCGGGGTGGGCTACGAGCAGTACTTC.